These 29 T cell receptor beta chains share one sample of origin, sequenced in a study of shared clonotypes between healthy human individuals. Assay: immunoSEQ multiplex PCR; the TCRdb copy retains only in-frame clones and omits some. The repertoire holds 470,000 or so clones, 81% seen once, with over 9.5% in the top ten. What was sequenced was PBMCs. The receptor source for this set is a woman in her forties in good health. Some clones in this sample may be carry-over from other donors' samples.

The V and J genes are TRBV28 and TRBJ2-3, with 13 bases that match TRBD2. The ends lost 5 bases at V and 6 bases at J; junction bases unmatched: 5. Germline-derived CDR1 and CDR2 are MDHEN and SYDVKM. The CDR3 runs to 15 residues. The CDR3 bases are TGTGCCAGCAGTCGGACTAGCGGGAGTTTGGATACGCAGTATTTT. Translated: CASSRTSGSLDTQYF.

For this clone: The same CDR3 can be traced to other DNA sequences in this sample. The chain links TRBV7-2 to TRBJ2-7, with 9 bases aligning to TRBD2. J was trimmed by 6 bases and V by 3 bases; bases with no gene match: 3. The germline V gene encodes CDR1 SGHTA and CDR2 FQGNSA. CDR3 size: 13 residues. The CDR3 DNA reads as TGTGCCAGCAGCTTGGCGGGAGGGGTCGAGCAGTACTTC. It specifies CASSLAGGVEQYF.

Ten or more counts support this clone. The V call is TRBV23-1, the J call TRBJ1-3; D not certain. TRBV23-1 is placed among ORFs of uncertain function. CDR3 size: 15 residues. Trimming removed 6 bases at V and 0 bases at J, with 12 bases between. DNA of the CDR3: TGCGCCAGCAGCCCCCCAAGGAACTCTGGAAACACCATATATTTT. Translation gives CASSPPRNSGNTIYF.

The chain has TRBV7-9 and TRBJ2-6; D not certain. CDR1 and CDR2 from the germline V gene are SEHNR and FQNEAQ (reference sequence). Trimming removed 1 base at V and 1 base at J, with 11 bases between. The CDR3 is 17 residues long. CDR3 loop: CASSLGLQFSGANVLTF. The CDR3 DNA reads TGTGCCAGCAGCTTAGGGTTACAGTTTTCTGGGGCCAACGTCCTGACTTTC.

Worth noting for this clone: A far larger clone is one base from this, pointing to a likely read error. This same CDR3 is encoded by further DNA sequences in the sample. The rearrangement links TRBV30 to TRBJ1-5, with a tentative D call TRBD1 (5 bases). Germline assignment: CDR1 GTSNPN and CDR2 SVGIG (reference sequence). The V end lost 2 bases, the J end lost 5 bases, and 13 bases lay between the germline ends. The CDR3 has 14 amino acids. The CDR3, as DNA: TGTGCCTGGAGTAACGGGGTGGGGGATCAGCCCCAGCATTTT. This gives the protein CAWSNGVGDQPQHF.

The rearrangement uses TRBV9 and TRBJ2-5; D not resolved. The DNA end is a closer match to TRBJ2-7, so the J assignment may be wrong. This CDR3 is built from 12 residues. The germline V gene encodes CDR1 SGDLS and CDR2 YYNGEE. The DNA for the CDR3 is TGTGCCAGCAGCGTAGGTTCCTACGAGCAGTACTTC. Its translation is CASSVGSYEQYF.

This clone was seen more than once but under ten times. This sequence is one base from a far larger clone and is likely a read error. The gene calls are TRBV29-1 and TRBJ1-2, with 7 bases that match TRBD1. In germline, CDR1 is SQVTM, CDR2 ANQGSEA. This CDR3 has 14 residues. V trimming: 0 bases; J trimming: 6 bases; junction bases outside the gene matches: 7. The CDR3 DNA sequence: TGCAGCGTTGAAGATCGGGGGACAGTGAATGGCTACACCTTC. Protein: CSVEDRGTVNGYTF.

The gene calls are TRBV29-1 and TRBJ2-7; 9 bases are shared with TRBD2. V shed 0 bases and J 0 bases; nucleotides not matched to a gene: 3. Germline CDR1 SQVTM, CDR2 ANQGSEA. The CDR3 is 15 residues long. CDR3 in DNA: TGCAGCGTTGAAGATGCGGGAGGGCCCTCCTACGAGCAGTACTTC. Amino acids: CSVEDAGGPSYEQYF.

Points on this clone: At one boundary the junction diverges from the germline segment, which might be a read error. CDR3 sequence (DNA): TGTGCTAGCAGCCCGGTGGGACATTTGAACACTGAAGCTTTCTTT. This encodes CASSPVGHLNTEAFF. The V gene is TRBV7-7, the J gene TRBJ1-1; D is possibly TRBD1 (6 bases). The CDR3 contains 15 residues. Germline assignment: CDR1 SSHAT and CDR2 FNYEAQ (reference sequence).

There are many counts of this clone. This CDR3 is also generated by other DNA sequences in the sample. The rearrangement uses TRBV27 and TRBJ2-2, with a weak D call TRBD1 (6 bases). Trimming shortened V by 5 bases and J by 3 bases, and 16 bases separated the two germline ends. CDR1 is MNHEY, CDR2 SMNVEV, per germline (reference sequence). The CDR3 is made up of 16 amino acids. CDR3 amino acids: CASSKTGTQYTGELFF. CDR3 sequence (DNA): TGTGCCAGCAGTAAAACCGGGACACAATACACCGGGGAGCTGTTTTTT.

A single count supports this clone. This chain uses TRBV28 with TRBJ2-1, with 7 bases matching TRBD2. CDR3 length equals 16 residues. Germline CDR1 is MDHEN and CDR2 is SYDVKM. V dropped 5 bases and J dropped 5; count of bases not matched to a gene: 12. The CDR3 sequence: CASSPRAGAGHNEQFF. DNA for the CDR3: TGTGCCAGCAGTCCCCGGGCGGGAGCGGGGCACAATGAGCAGTTCTTC.

The genes are TRBV5-4 and TRBJ2-2; D unclear. This CDR3 is 14 amino acids long. Germline CDR1 SGHNT, CDR2 YYREEE (reference sequence). V was cut by 1 base and J by 3 bases, with 7 bases left in between. In DNA form, the CDR3 reads TGTGCCAGCAGCTTGAGGTGGGACACCGGGGAGCTGTTTTTT. It is translated as CASSLRWDTGELFF.

The rearrangement uses TRBV5-4 and TRBJ2-1, with D perhaps TRBD1 or TRBD2 (5 bases each). The V and J ends lost 1 base and 1 base respectively, with 18 bases between them. The CDR3 spans 18 residues. CDR1 is SGHNT, CDR2 YYREEE, per germline (reference sequence). CDR3 nucleotides: TGTGCCAGCAGCTTGAAGTTGGGGTACAGGACTTCCTACAATGAGCAGTTCTTC. Encoded protein: CASSLKLGYRTSYNEQFF.

This sequence joins TRBV5-5 and TRBJ1-4; D perhaps matches TRBD1 (6 bases). CDR1 is SGHKS and CDR2 is YYEKEE in the germline V gene (reference sequence). The CDR3 length is 15 residues. Trimming removed 0 bases at V and 8 bases at J, with 14 bases between. CDR3 in amino acids: CASSLGPGAGEKLFF. As DNA, the CDR3 is TGTGCCAGCAGCTTGGGACCAGGGGCAGGGGAAAAACTGTTTTTT.

The V and J genes are TRBV5-1 and TRBJ2-7; D unclear. Germline V lookup: CDR1 SGHRS, CDR2 YFSETQ. The CDR3 has 16 amino acids. The V end lost 0 bases, the J end lost 2 bases, and 15 bases lay between the germline ends. In DNA form, the CDR3 reads TGCGCCAGCAGCTTGGGCGGTGGATCTCAGCCCTACGAGCAGTACTTC. Its translation is CASSLGGGSQPYEQYF.

This chain uses TRBV10-3 with TRBJ2-1, with D perhaps TRBD1 (5 bases). Trimming removed 10 bases from V and 5 bases from J, with 15 bases in between. CDR1 is ENHRY and CDR2 is SYGVKD in the germline V gene. The CDR3 spans 13 residues. The CDR3 region is CATNRIFDNEQFF. As DNA, the CDR3 is TGTGCCACAAACAGGATTTTCGACAATGAGCAGTTCTTC.

Worth noting for this clone: It is likely a read error: a sequence one base away is far more abundant. The missing conserved phenylalanine or tryptophan at the end of this CDR3 makes a read error likely. The chain is built from TRBV2 and TRBJ1-5; no firm D call. The germline V gene encodes CDR1 SNHLY and CDR2 FYNNEI. The CDR3 is made up of 13 amino acids. V lost 6 bases to trimming and J lost 0 bases, with 6 bases between them. In DNA, the CDR3 is TGTGCCAGCAGAAGAGATAGCAATCAGCCCCAGCATGTT. It translates to CASRRDSNQPQHV.

The chain carries TRBV6-1 and TRBJ1-1, with D perhaps matching TRBD1 (5 bases). Germline V gives CDR1 MNHNS, CDR2 SASEGT. Between the trimmed V and J ends, which lost 6 bases and 3 bases, there was a span of 8 bases. The CDR3 is made up of 12 amino acids. The CDR3 here is CASRGGYTEAFF. CDR3 nucleotide sequence: TGTGCCAGCAGGGGGGGGTACACTGAAGCTTTCTTT.

This sequence joins TRBV6-1 and TRBJ1-3; TRBD1 is a possible D gene (6 bases). This CDR3 comprises 14 residues. Germline V gene lookup returns CDR1 MNHNS and CDR2 SASEGT. Trimming removed 2 bases from V and 4 bases from J, with 9 bases in between. The CDR3 sequence: CASSESGTGNTIYF. CDR3 bases: TGTGCCAGCAGTGAAAGCGGGACAGGAAACACCATATATTTT.

To note about this clone: This is likely an artifact of a read error, given a far larger clone one base away. Within the sample, other DNA sequences also encode this same CDR3. The genes are TRBV29-1 and TRBJ1-4; no reliable D call. Germline CDR1 is SQVTM and CDR2 is ANQGSEA. The CDR3 has 13 residues. The chain's CDR3 is CSVRKSPNEKLFF. For the CDR3, the DNA is TGCAGCGTCCGAAAGTCTCCGAATGAGAAACTGTTTTTT.

This clone appeared a single time. The rearrangement links TRBV4-2 to TRBJ1-4; TRBD1 might be the D (5 bases). V shed 1 base and J shed 0 bases, with 9 bases lying between them. Germline V lookup: CDR1 LGHNA, CDR2 YNFKEQ. The CDR3 has 16 residues. The CDR3 DNA reads TGTGCCAGCAGCCAAGCGGGGGGTGCAACTAATGAAAAACTGTTTTTT. As protein: CASSQAGGATNEKLFF.

The chain joins TRBV7-8 to TRBJ1-2; 9 positions match TRBD1. The CDR3 length is 16 residues. V shed 1 base, J shed 7 bases, and the junction held 10 bases outside the gene matches. The germline V gene has CDR1 SGHVS and CDR2 FQNEAQ. CDR3 region: CASSLDLWGQGSGYTF. The CDR3 coding sequence is TGTGCCAGCAGCTTAGATCTCTGGGGACAGGGATCTGGCTACACCTTC.

V is TRBV30 and J is TRBJ2-5, with unresolved D. The J call may be incorrect, as the DNA end agrees better with TRBJ2-7. CDR3 length: 11 residues. CDR1 is GTSNPN and CDR2 is SVGIG in the germline V gene (reference sequence). The CDR3, as DNA: TGTGCCTGGAGGATGGGCTACGAGCAGTACTTC. It codes for CAWRMGYEQYF.

The V gene is TRBV28, the J gene TRBJ1-1; possible D gene TRBD1, 6 bases. V lost 2 bases and J 9 bases, leaving 10 bases between the germline ends. Germline V CDR1 and CDR2: MDHEN, SYDVKM. The CDR3 is 12 amino acids. The DNA of the CDR3 is TGTGCCAGCAGTTTAGGACAGATTAAAGCTTTCTTT. It yields the protein CASSLGQIKAFF.

The V and J genes are TRBV6-4 and TRBJ2-2; TRBD1 matches at 11 bases. CDR1 and CDR2 (germline): MRHNA, SNTAGT. This CDR3 contains 15 residues. The V segment lost 5 bases and the J segment 2 bases; nucleotides outside the gene matches: 1. As DNA, the CDR3 is TGTGCCAGCAGTAGGACAGGGGGCAACACCGGGGAGCTGTTTTTT. Protein sequence: CASSRTGGNTGELFF.

The gene calls are TRBV11-2 and TRBJ1-4, with unresolved D. The V end lost 5 bases, the J end lost 5 bases, and 9 bases lay between the germline ends. The CDR3 covers 13 residues. Per germline, CDR1 SGHAT and CDR2 FQNNGV. CDR3 protein: CASSRGLNEKLFF. Here the CDR3 DNA reads TGTGCCAGCAGCCGAGGATTAAATGAAAAACTGTTTTTT.

This clone was observed once. The CDR3 protein is CASSEAGGLAGETQYF. Here the CDR3 DNA reads TGTGCCAGCAGTGAAGCAGGTGGACTAGCGGGGGAGACCCAGTACTTC. The chain couples TRBV6-1 to TRBJ2-5, with 12 bases that match TRBD2. The CDR3 is made up of 16 amino acids. From germline, CDR1 is MNHNS and CDR2 SASEGT. J lost 5 bases, V lost 0 bases, and 4 bases had no gene match.

The chain uses TRBV2 and TRBJ2-7, with D perhaps TRBD2 (6 bases). The V end was cut by 2 bases, the J end by 5 bases, with 16 bases between. The germline V gene has CDR1 SNHLY and CDR2 FYNNEI. The CDR3 sequence is 15 residues long. In DNA form, the CDR3 reads TGTGCCAGCAGTGAACTCGGGGACTCGCGGAACGAGCAGTACTTC. This codes for CASSELGDSRNEQYF.

Note on this clone: At one end the junction does not follow the germline gene, possibly because of a read error. The chain carries TRBV2 and TRBJ2-2; D gene unclear. The CDR3 covers 14 residues. Germline loops: CDR1 SNHLY, CDR2 FYNNEI. CDR3 sequence reads: CASGEQKNTGELFF. CDR3 DNA sequence: TGTGCCAGCGGTGAACAGAAGAACACCGGGGAGCTGTTTTTT.